A selection of T cell receptor beta chains follows, all from one sample in a study of blood T cell repertoires in COVID-19. The data were produced by immunoSEQ multiplex PCR, yet TCRdb's version contains in-frame clones alone and is incomplete. Altogether over 85,000 clones are present, about 83% being singletons, with the ten largest covering about 2%. Sequenced: peripheral blood. The source is a woman in her seventies with acute or convalescent COVID-19. Both conserved end residues are part of each CDR3. A D gene is named only where the DNA matches it firmly. Clone sizes are given selectively: once, few, many, or a class where the clone is expanded.

D	size	V	J	CDR3	DNA
TRBD1	-	TRBV7-9	TRBJ2-4	CASSQVRGGQGTDIQYF	TGTGCCAGCAGCCAAGTAAGGGGTGGACAGGGTACGGACATTCAGTACTTC
TRBD1	-	TRBV5-4	TRBJ1-5	CASSLDRGTNQPQHF	TGTGCCAGCAGCTTGGACAGGGGGACCAATCAGCCCCAGCATTTT
-	-	TRBV27	TRBJ1-5	CASSNSNQPQHF	TGTGCCAGCAGCAATAGCAATCAGCCCCAGCATTTT
TRBD1	-	TRBV5-1	TRBJ2-5	CASSITGGGETQYF	TGCGCCAGCAGCATAACAGGGGGCGGGGAGACCCAGTACTTC
-	-	TRBV6-1	TRBJ1-2	CASSEIGDSSNYGYTF	TGTGCCAGCAGTGAAATTGGGGACTCGTCTAACTATGGCTACACCTTC
-	-	TRBV12-3/TRBV12-4	TRBJ1-1	CASTRRENTEAFF	TGTGCCAGCACCCGGAGAGAGAACACTGAAGCTTTCTTT
TRBD1	once	TRBV5-1	TRBJ1-4	CASSLTGGVPYATNEKLFF	TGCGCCAGCAGCCTGACAGGGGGAGTCCCCTATGCAACTAATGAAAAACTGTTTTTT
TRBD1	-	TRBV19	TRBJ2-5	CASSNRQGAETQYF	TGTGCCAGTAGTAATCGACAGGGGGCCGAGACCCAGTACTTC
-	-	TRBV15	TRBJ2-5	CATSRDRETQYF	TGTGCCACCAGCAGAGATCGAGAGACCCAGTACTTC
TRBD2	-	TRBV5-1	TRBJ2-1	CASSLRWGEGAEQFF	TGCGCCAGCAGCTTGAGGTGGGGGGAGGGCGCTGAGCAGTTCTTC
-	-	TRBV9	TRBJ1-3	CASSLTLNSGNTIYF	TGTGCCAGCAGCTTGACATTGAACTCTGGAAACACCATATATTTT
TRBD1	-	TRBV10-2	TRBJ2-1	CASRKDREWNEQFF	TGCGCCAGCAGAAAGGACAGGGAATGGAATGAGCAGTTCTTC
-	few	TRBV20-1	TRBJ1-5	CSASLWGVGGLEGQPQHF	TGCAGTGCTAGTTTGTGGGGTGTTGGGGGCCTAGAGGGTCAGCCCCAGCATTTT
-	-	TRBV6-5	TRBJ1-2	CASSSTGTYGYTF	TGTGCCAGCAGTTCGACAGGAACCTATGGCTACACCTTC
-	-	TRBV29-1	TRBJ1-4	CSVEDQGWEKLFF	TGCAGCGTTGAGGATCAGGGCTGGGAAAAACTGTTTTTT
-	-	TRBV5-1	TRBJ2-3	CASSEADTQYF	TGCGCCAGCAGCGAGGCGGATACGCAGTATTTT
-	-	TRBV5-5	TRBJ1-5	CASTRTSNSNQPQHF	TGTGCCAGCACCAGGACATCTAATAGCAATCAGCCCCAGCATTTT